The rows below give T cell receptor beta chains drawn from one sample of a study of T cells in Graves' hyperthyroidism and ophthalmopathy. TCRdb redid the calling of the multiplex PCR reads with MiXCR, one entry per CDR3 protein. The sample has hundreds of thousands of distinct CDR3 sequences, 20% to 25% seen once. Sequencing used blood. The receptors stem from a woman aged 65 to 85 with Graves' ophthalmopathy. Both conserved end residues are part of each CDR3. Each record gives: CDR3 DNA, CDR3 protein, J gene, D gene, clone size, V gene. D genes are given only for firm matches. The size field is filled for only some rows; it gives once, few, many or a size class.

CDR3 DNA: TGTGCCAGCACGGGAGAGTACGAGCAGTACTTC; CDR3 protein: CASTGEYEQYF; J gene: TRBJ2-7; D gene: NA; clone size: NA; V gene: TRBV6-2/TRBV6-3
CDR3 DNA: TGTGCCAGCAGTGAAGGGGGGACAGGAGCGCGCTATGGCTACACCTTC; CDR3 protein: CASSEGGTGARYGYTF; J gene: TRBJ1-2; D gene: TRBD1; clone size: many; V gene: TRBV6-1
CDR3 DNA: TGCAGCGTTGAACTCTTGGACAGGGGGCAAGACTATGGCTACACCTTC; CDR3 protein: CSVELLDRGQDYGYTF; J gene: TRBJ1-2; D gene: TRBD1; clone size: once; V gene: TRBV29-1
CDR3 DNA: TGTGCCAGGGGACAGGACAATCAGCCCCAGCATTTT; CDR3 protein: CARGQDNQPQHF; J gene: TRBJ1-5; D gene: TRBD1; clone size: few; V gene: TRBV2
CDR3 DNA: TGCAGTGCTATGATATGGGGGTACCAAGAGACCCAGTACTTC; CDR3 protein: CSAMIWGYQETQYF; J gene: TRBJ2-5; D gene: NA; clone size: many; V gene: TRBV20-1
CDR3 DNA: TGTGCCAGCAGTCCCGGGACAGGGATGAACATTCAGTACTTC; CDR3 protein: CASSPGTGMNIQYF; J gene: TRBJ2-4; D gene: TRBD1; clone size: many; V gene: TRBV2
CDR3 DNA: TGTGCCAGCAGTGAAAGGAGGGACAATCAGCCCCAGCATTTT; CDR3 protein: CASSERRDNQPQHF; J gene: TRBJ1-5; D gene: NA; clone size: NA; V gene: TRBV2
CDR3 DNA: TGCAGTGCTAAGATGGGGCCAGCCCAGCATTTT; CDR3 protein: CSAKMGPAQHF; J gene: TRBJ1-5; D gene: NA; clone size: NA; V gene: TRBV20-1
CDR3 DNA: TGTGCCAGCAGCCAAATGGTTGGAGGGCGGACAGATACGCAGTATTTT; CDR3 protein: CASSQMVGGRTDTQYF; J gene: TRBJ2-3; D gene: NA; clone size: few; V gene: TRBV3-1
CDR3 DNA: TGTGCCAGCAGTCCCGGGACGTCCACTGAAGCTTTCTTT; CDR3 protein: CASSPGTSTEAFF; J gene: TRBJ1-1; D gene: NA; clone size: many; V gene: TRBV12-3/TRBV12-4
CDR3 DNA: TGTGCCATCAGTGTGGCAATCTACAATGAGCAGTTCTTC; CDR3 protein: CAISVAIYNEQFF; J gene: TRBJ2-1; D gene: NA; clone size: NA; V gene: TRBV10-3
CDR3 DNA: TGTGCCAGCAGTTTGCTTCCAGGGCGAGCTTTCTTT; CDR3 protein: CASSLLPGRAFF; J gene: TRBJ1-1; D gene: NA; clone size: few; V gene: TRBV28
CDR3 DNA: TGTGCCAGCAGTGAAGGGGGGGAATCGAGGTTTTTT; CDR3 protein: CASSEGGESRFF; J gene: TRBJ1-4; D gene: NA; clone size: NA; V gene: TRBV6-1
CDR3 DNA: TGTGCCAGCAGCTTGAGTCAGGCGACCTCCGATCAGCCCCAGCATTTT; CDR3 protein: CASSLSQATSDQPQHF; J gene: TRBJ1-5; D gene: NA; clone size: few; V gene: TRBV7-9
CDR3 DNA: TGCAGCGCTGGACAGGGTTTGGATTCACCCCTCCACTTT; CDR3 protein: CSAGQGLDSPLHF; J gene: TRBJ1-6; D gene: TRBD1; clone size: few; V gene: TRBV29-1
CDR3 DNA: TGTGCCAGCAGCTTCAGCGACCGACAGGGCCAGTACTTC; CDR3 protein: CASSFSDRQGQYF; J gene: TRBJ2-5; D gene: TRBD1; clone size: few; V gene: TRBV7-9
CDR3 DNA: TGTGCCAGCAGCTTATCAACCGGACAGTTCTACGAGCAGTACTTC; CDR3 protein: CASSLSTGQFYEQYF; J gene: TRBJ2-7; D gene: NA; clone size: NA; V gene: TRBV7-2
CDR3 DNA: TGTGCCAGCAGCCGGACAGTTAACACCGGGGAGCTGTTTTTT; CDR3 protein: CASSRTVNTGELFF; J gene: TRBJ2-2; D gene: NA; clone size: many; V gene: TRBV3-1
CDR3 DNA: TGTGCCAGTAGTACCCGGGACAGGCCAATGAACACTGAAGCTTTCTTT; CDR3 protein: CASSTRDRPMNTEAFF; J gene: TRBJ1-1; D gene: TRBD1; clone size: NA; V gene: TRBV19
CDR3 DNA: TGTGCCAGCACCCCCCCATCAGGGGGCGGGACCGGGGAGCTGTTTTTT; CDR3 protein: CASTPPSGGGTGELFF; J gene: TRBJ2-2; D gene: TRBD1; clone size: many; V gene: TRBV6-2/TRBV6-3
CDR3 DNA: TGTGCCAGCAGTTCGGACAGGGATGTTTACAATGAGCAGTTCTTC; CDR3 protein: CASSSDRDVYNEQFF; J gene: TRBJ2-1; D gene: TRBD1; clone size: many; V gene: TRBV6-1
CDR3 DNA: TGTGCCATCAGTGAGACAGTTCACTATGGCTACACCTTC; CDR3 protein: CAISETVHYGYTF; J gene: TRBJ1-2; D gene: NA; clone size: NA; V gene: TRBV10-3
CDR3 DNA: TGTGCTAGTGGTCCGGGCCAGAAGAACACTGAAGCTTTCTTT; CDR3 protein: CASGPGQKNTEAFF; J gene: TRBJ1-1; D gene: NA; clone size: NA; V gene: TRBV12-5
CDR3 DNA: TGTGCCAGCAGTTACTCGAGACAGGGCAGAAACACCATATATTTT; CDR3 protein: CASSYSRQGRNTIYF; J gene: TRBJ1-3; D gene: TRBD1; clone size: few; V gene: TRBV6-6
CDR3 DNA: TGTGCCAGCAGCCGGGGGACATCATCCTACGAGCAGTACTTC; CDR3 protein: CASSRGTSSYEQYF; J gene: TRBJ2-7; D gene: NA; clone size: once; V gene: TRBV3-1
CDR3 DNA: TGTGCCAGCAGCTTAGGGGCTAGCGGTGCCTCCTACGAGCAGTACTTC; CDR3 protein: CASSLGASGASYEQYF; J gene: TRBJ2-7; D gene: TRBD2; clone size: many; V gene: TRBV7-2
CDR3 DNA: TGCAGCGTTGAAAAGGGATACAATGAGCAGTTCTTC; CDR3 protein: CSVEKGYNEQFF; J gene: TRBJ2-1; D gene: NA; clone size: many; V gene: TRBV29-1
CDR3 DNA: TGTGCCAGCGGGACTGGACCCTCCAGAACGTATTTT; CDR3 protein: CASGTGPSRTYF; J gene: TRBJ2-3; D gene: NA; clone size: NA; V gene: TRBV2
CDR3 DNA: TGCGCCAGCAGCTTACTAGCGGGAGGGTCCGGCTACAATGAGCAGTTCTTC; CDR3 protein: CASSLLAGGSGYNEQFF; J gene: TRBJ2-1; D gene: TRBD2; clone size: few; V gene: TRBV5-1
CDR3 DNA: TGTGCCTGGAGTCGTCAGGGCCACTATGGCTACACCTTC; CDR3 protein: CAWSRQGHYGYTF; J gene: TRBJ1-2; D gene: NA; clone size: NA; V gene: TRBV30
CDR3 DNA: TGCGCCAGCAGCTTGGAGACGGATCAGCCCCAGCATTTT; CDR3 protein: CASSLETDQPQHF; J gene: TRBJ1-5; D gene: NA; clone size: many; V gene: TRBV5-1
CDR3 DNA: TGTGCCAGCAGTTTGAGTCAGGGAGTCCGGGAGCTGTTTTTT; CDR3 protein: CASSLSQGVRELFF; J gene: TRBJ2-2; D gene: NA; clone size: many; V gene: TRBV27
CDR3 DNA: TGCGCCAGCAGTGAATCCCCCCGGTCTGGGGCCAACGTCCTGACTTTC; CDR3 protein: CASSESPRSGANVLTF; J gene: TRBJ2-6; D gene: NA; clone size: once; V gene: TRBV10-2
CDR3 DNA: TGTGCCAGCAGCGCCCGGAGGAGGGATACGCAGTATTTT; CDR3 protein: CASSARRRDTQYF; J gene: TRBJ2-3; D gene: NA; clone size: many; V gene: TRBV11-3
CDR3 DNA: TGCAGTGCTAGAGATCCTCCAGGCTACAATGAGCAGTTCTTC; CDR3 protein: CSARDPPGYNEQFF; J gene: TRBJ2-1; D gene: NA; clone size: NA; V gene: TRBV20-1
CDR3 DNA: TGTGCCAGCAGTATAACAGGAAAAACTGAAGCTTTCTTT; CDR3 protein: CASSITGKTEAFF; J gene: TRBJ1-1; D gene: NA; clone size: few; V gene: TRBV12-3/TRBV12-4
CDR3 DNA: TGTGCCAGCAGCTTGGTGAGGAGCACAGATACGCAGTATTTT; CDR3 protein: CASSLVRSTDTQYF; J gene: TRBJ2-3; D gene: NA; clone size: many; V gene: TRBV5-5
CDR3 DNA: TGTGCCAGCAGCACCGTATACGAGCAGTACTTC; CDR3 protein: CASSTVYEQYF; J gene: TRBJ2-7; D gene: NA; clone size: many; V gene: TRBV11-2
CDR3 DNA: TGCGCCAGCAGCTTTATTAACAGTGGCTACGAGCAGTACTTC; CDR3 protein: CASSFINSGYEQYF; J gene: TRBJ2-7; D gene: NA; clone size: once; V gene: TRBV5-1
CDR3 DNA: TGTGCCAGCAGTTCAGGACTAGCGGGAACCTTCTACAATGAGCAGTTCTTC; CDR3 protein: CASSSGLAGTFYNEQFF; J gene: TRBJ2-1; D gene: TRBD2; clone size: NA; V gene: TRBV6-2/TRBV6-3
CDR3 DNA: TGTGCCAGCAGAGCCGGGACAACGAACAACTATGGCTACACCTTC; CDR3 protein: CASRAGTTNNYGYTF; J gene: TRBJ1-2; D gene: NA; clone size: NA; V gene: TRBV6-1
CDR3 DNA: TGTGCCAGCAGCTTAGTAGACAGCGTTAAGTACTTC; CDR3 protein: CASSLVDSVKYF; J gene: TRBJ2-7; D gene: NA; clone size: few; V gene: TRBV7-9
CDR3 DNA: TGTGCCAGCAGTGCCCGGGACGGGAGCGGGGATGAGCAGTTCTTC; CDR3 protein: CASSARDGSGDEQFF; J gene: TRBJ2-1; D gene: TRBD2; clone size: many; V gene: TRBV2
CDR3 DNA: TGTGCCAGCAGCCTCTTGGGTCAGGGGTCGGGGACTGAAGCTTTCTTT; CDR3 protein: CASSLLGQGSGTEAFF; J gene: TRBJ1-1; D gene: NA; clone size: few; V gene: TRBV7-9
CDR3 DNA: TGTGCCAGCAGTGAAACTAGCGGGAACTACGAGCAGTACTTC; CDR3 protein: CASSETSGNYEQYF; J gene: TRBJ2-7; D gene: TRBD2; clone size: few; V gene: TRBV6-2/TRBV6-3
CDR3 DNA: TGTGCCAGCGGGGCCGAGCGGAATTCACCCCTCCACTTT; CDR3 protein: CASGAERNSPLHF; J gene: TRBJ1-6; D gene: NA; clone size: once; V gene: TRBV27
CDR3 DNA: TGTGCCAGCAGCCACGGAAGGGGAGAGACCCAGTACTTC; CDR3 protein: CASSHGRGETQYF; J gene: TRBJ2-5; D gene: NA; clone size: NA; V gene: TRBV3-1
CDR3 DNA: TGCAGTGCTACCGGGACGCGCCCTAGGGAGCAGTACTTC; CDR3 protein: CSATGTRPREQYF; J gene: TRBJ2-7; D gene: NA; clone size: NA; V gene: TRBV20-1
CDR3 DNA: TGTGCCAGCAGCATTCGCGAGCCCCAAAAGAACGAGCAGTACTTC; CDR3 protein: CASSIREPQKNEQYF; J gene: TRBJ2-7; D gene: NA; clone size: few; V gene: TRBV7-2
CDR3 DNA: TGTGCCAGCAGTTTACAGGGGTCATTCTCTGGAAACACCATATATTTT; CDR3 protein: CASSLQGSFSGNTIYF; J gene: TRBJ1-3; D gene: NA; clone size: NA; V gene: TRBV12-3/TRBV12-4
CDR3 DNA: TGTGCCAGCAGTGAAATTGGGGCCTTGGAGACCCAGTACTTC; CDR3 protein: CASSEIGALETQYF; J gene: TRBJ2-5; D gene: NA; clone size: NA; V gene: TRBV6-1
CDR3 DNA: TGCGCCAGCAGCTGGACCGCGGGACAGACCTACAATGAGCAGTTCTTC; CDR3 protein: CASSWTAGQTYNEQFF; J gene: TRBJ2-1; D gene: NA; clone size: few; V gene: TRBV5-1
CDR3 DNA: TGTGCCTGGAGTGTAAGGACGCCGGGGCAGGCTTTCTTT; CDR3 protein: CAWSVRTPGQAFF; J gene: TRBJ1-1; D gene: NA; clone size: few; V gene: TRBV30